This T cell receptor beta chain came from a study of blood T cell repertoires in COVID-19. Study-level background: Some COVID-19 samples were acute and others convalescent; all came from the United States, Italy and Spain. The cDNA or gDNA used as material had been derived from T cells, B-cell-depleted T cells, or PBMCs.

Source study methods: Scientists estimated how many nucleated cells there were by amplifying reference gene primers. Using immunoSEQ multiplex PCR, the repertoire was profiled, and TCRdb retains in-frame clones only, with some absent. D and trimming were read from the DNA, whereas the V and J calls and clone size are those reported in that table. The sample lists roughly 150,000 clones, approximately 86% occurring once. The Seattle patients joined while their infection was active and were tracked longitudinally afterward. V was clipped by 5 bases and J by 2 bases, with 13 bases between them. CDR3 size: 15 residues. Germline V CDR1 and CDR2: KGHDR, SFDVKD.

Sequenced sample: peripheral blood. The rearrangement uses TRBV24-1 and TRBJ2-3; D is possibly TRBD1 (5 bases). This TCR derives from a woman of 80 years or more with COVID-19, enrolled during active disease. In DNA form, the CDR3 reads TGTGCCACCAGTGTGGGTGCACAGGACACAGATACGCAGTATTTT. Its translation: CATSVGAQDTDTQYF.